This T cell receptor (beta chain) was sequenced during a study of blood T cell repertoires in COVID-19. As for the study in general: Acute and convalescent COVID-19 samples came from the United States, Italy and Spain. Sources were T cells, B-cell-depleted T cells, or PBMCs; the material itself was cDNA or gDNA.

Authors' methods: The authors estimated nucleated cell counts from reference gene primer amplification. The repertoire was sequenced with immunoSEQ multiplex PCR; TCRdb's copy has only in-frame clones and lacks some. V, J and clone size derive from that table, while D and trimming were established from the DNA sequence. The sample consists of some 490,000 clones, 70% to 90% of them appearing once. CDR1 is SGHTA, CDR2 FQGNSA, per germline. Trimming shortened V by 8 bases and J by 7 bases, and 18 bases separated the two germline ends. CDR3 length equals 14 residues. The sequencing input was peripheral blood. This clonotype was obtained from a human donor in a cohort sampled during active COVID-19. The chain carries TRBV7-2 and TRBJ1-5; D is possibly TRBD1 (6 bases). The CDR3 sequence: CASGFGLRGQPQHF. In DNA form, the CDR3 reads TGTGCCAGCGGATTTGGCCTCAGGGGCCAGCCCCAGCATTTT.